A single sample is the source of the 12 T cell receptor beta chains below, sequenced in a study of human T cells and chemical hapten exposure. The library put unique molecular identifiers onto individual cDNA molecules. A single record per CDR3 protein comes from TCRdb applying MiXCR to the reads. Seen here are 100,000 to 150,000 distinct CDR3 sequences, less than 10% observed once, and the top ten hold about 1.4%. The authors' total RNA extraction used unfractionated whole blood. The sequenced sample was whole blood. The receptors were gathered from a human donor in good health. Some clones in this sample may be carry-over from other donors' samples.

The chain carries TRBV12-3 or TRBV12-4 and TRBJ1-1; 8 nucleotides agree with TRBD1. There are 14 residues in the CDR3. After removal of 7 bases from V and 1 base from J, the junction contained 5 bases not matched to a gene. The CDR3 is CASNTGTGNTEAFF. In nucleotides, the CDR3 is TGTGCCAGCAATACCGGGACAGGGAACACTGAAGCTTTCTTT.

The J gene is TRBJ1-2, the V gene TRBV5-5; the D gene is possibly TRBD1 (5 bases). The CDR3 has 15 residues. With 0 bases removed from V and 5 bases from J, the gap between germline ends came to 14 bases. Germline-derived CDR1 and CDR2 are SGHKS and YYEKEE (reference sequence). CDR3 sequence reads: CASSLGISGIYGYTF. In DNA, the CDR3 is TGTGCCAGCAGCTTGGGAATATCAGGGATTTATGGCTACACCTTC.

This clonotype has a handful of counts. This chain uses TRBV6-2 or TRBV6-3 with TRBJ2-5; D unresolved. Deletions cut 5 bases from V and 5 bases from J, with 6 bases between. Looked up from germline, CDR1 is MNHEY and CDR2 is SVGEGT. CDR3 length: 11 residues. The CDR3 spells CASSTRETQYF. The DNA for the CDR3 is TGTGCCAGCAGTACTCGTGAGACCCAGTACTTC.

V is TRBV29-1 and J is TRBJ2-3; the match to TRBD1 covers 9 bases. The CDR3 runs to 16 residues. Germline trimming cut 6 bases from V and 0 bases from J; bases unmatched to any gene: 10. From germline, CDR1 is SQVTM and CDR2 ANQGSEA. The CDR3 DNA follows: TGCAGCGTGGAGACAGGGGGACCCCCTAGCACAGATACGCAGTATTTT. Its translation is CSVETGGPPSTDTQYF.

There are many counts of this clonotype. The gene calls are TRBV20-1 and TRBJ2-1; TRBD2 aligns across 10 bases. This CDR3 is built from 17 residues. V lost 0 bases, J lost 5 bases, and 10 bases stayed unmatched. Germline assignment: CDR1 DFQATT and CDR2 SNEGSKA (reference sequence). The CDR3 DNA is TGCAGTGCTAGAGAAAACCCTAGCGGGGGTACTCACAATGAGCAGTTCTTC. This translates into CSARENPSGGTHNEQFF.

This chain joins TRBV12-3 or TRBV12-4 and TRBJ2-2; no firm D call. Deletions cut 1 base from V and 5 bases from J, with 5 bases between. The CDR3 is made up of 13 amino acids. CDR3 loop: CASSLEGTGELFF. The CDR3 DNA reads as TGTGCCAGCAGTTTAGAGGGTACCGGGGAGCTGTTTTTT.

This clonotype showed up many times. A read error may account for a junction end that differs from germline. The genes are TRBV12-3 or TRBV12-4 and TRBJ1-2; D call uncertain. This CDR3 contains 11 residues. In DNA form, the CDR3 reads TGTGCCAGCAGTTTTATCGGGCGCCCATCCTTC. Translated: CASSFIGRPSF.

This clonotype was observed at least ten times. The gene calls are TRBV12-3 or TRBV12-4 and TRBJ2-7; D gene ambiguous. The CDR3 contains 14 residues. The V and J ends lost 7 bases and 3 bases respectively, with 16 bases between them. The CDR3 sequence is CASTPEILNYEQYF. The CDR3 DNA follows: TGTGCCAGCACCCCAGAGATCTTGAACTACGAGCAGTACTTC.

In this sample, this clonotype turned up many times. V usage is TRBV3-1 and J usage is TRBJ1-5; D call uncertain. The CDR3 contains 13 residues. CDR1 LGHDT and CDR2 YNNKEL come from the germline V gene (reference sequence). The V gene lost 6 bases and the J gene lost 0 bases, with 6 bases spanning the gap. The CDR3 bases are TGTGCCAGCAGTCCCTATAGCAATCAGCCCCAGCATTTT. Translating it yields CASSPYSNQPQHF.

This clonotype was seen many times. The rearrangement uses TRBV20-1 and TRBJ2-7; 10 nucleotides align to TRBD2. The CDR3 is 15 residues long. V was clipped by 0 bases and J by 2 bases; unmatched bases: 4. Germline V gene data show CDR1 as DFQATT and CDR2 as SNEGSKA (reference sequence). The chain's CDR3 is CSARDQREGPYEQYF. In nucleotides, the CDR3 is TGCAGTGCTAGAGATCAGCGGGAGGGCCCCTACGAGCAGTACTTC.

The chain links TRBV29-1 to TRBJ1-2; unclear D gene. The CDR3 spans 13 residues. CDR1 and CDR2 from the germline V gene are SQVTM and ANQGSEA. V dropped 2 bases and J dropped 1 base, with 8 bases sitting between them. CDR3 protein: CSVEFTDNYGYTF. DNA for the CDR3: TGCAGCGTTGAATTTACAGATAACTATGGCTACACCTTC.

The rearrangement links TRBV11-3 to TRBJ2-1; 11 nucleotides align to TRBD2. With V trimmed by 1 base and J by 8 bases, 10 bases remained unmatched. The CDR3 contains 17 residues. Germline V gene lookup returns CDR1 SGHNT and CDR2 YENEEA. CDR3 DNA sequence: TGTGCCAGCAGCTTAGGTTTAGCGGGAGGGTCGCGCGATGAGCAGTTCTTC. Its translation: CASSLGLAGGSRDEQFF.